The sample holds many counts of the clone carrying this T cell receptor beta chain. Its target is not known. These data are taken from a study of regulatory T cells in long-lasting Graves disease. Notes on the study in general: Possibly, accuracy suffered from the small sample size.

To make TCR beta libraries, researchers used iRepertoire HTBI primers and Arm-PCR of CDR3 regions. In the authors' workflow: Across samples, 55 to 75 TRBV and some 13 TRBJ segments were found. MiXCR, applied by TCRdb to the multiplex PCR reads, yields one record per CDR3 protein. TCRdb's processing, not the authors' own work, is the source of the V and J calls. The table records around 240,000 distinct CDR3 sequences, about 20% of them present only once. V was clipped by 6 bases and J by 0 bases, with 9 bases between them. Germline CDR1 MNHEY, CDR2 SMNVEV (reference sequence). This CDR3 is built from 13 residues. Time point meaning: newly diagnosed GD, antithyroid drugs for less than 3 months. PBMCs were the source of the RNA used for TCR sequencing. Separately, the same data were catalogued under a study of T cells in Graves' hyperthyroidism and ophthalmopathy.

The chain joins TRBV27 to TRBJ2-7; unclear D gene. This specimen was peripheral blood mononuclear cells (PBMCs), taken at new diagnosis, from a patient treated with antithyroid drugs. The receptor's source is a woman in her thirties with Graves disease. CDR3 region: CASRGYSSYEQYF. In DNA form, the CDR3 reads TGTGCCAGCAGGGGCTATAGCTCCTACGAGCAGTACTTC.